What follows are 8 T cell receptor beta chains derived from one specimen sequenced in a study of OX40 agonist ivuxolimab in advanced cancers. Library preparation was by the immunoSEQ multiplex PCR assay. TCRdb took over this immuneACCESS table, retaining in-frame rearrangements with V and J assigned. Such tables are incomplete; in checked studies, under half of the missing clones stem from an unresolved V gene, and the remainder is unexplained. The table for this sample lists around 60,000 clones; approximately 88% of them were counted only once. Roughly 3% of the sample rests with the top ten. Source: CD4+ or CD8+ T cells sorted from blood, taken in a trial of the OX40 agonist ivuxolimab. The receptor set was obtained from an adult with an advanced solid tumor such as melanoma, head and neck, liver or kidney cancer.

The chain links TRBV28 to TRBJ1-3; D uncertain. The CDR3 spans 14 residues. The V and J ends lost 3 bases and 5 bases respectively, with 11 bases between them. Germline V gives CDR1 MDHEN, CDR2 SYDVKM. CDR3 region: CASSLQRTRNTIYF. The CDR3 nucleotides read TGTGCCAGCAGTTTGCAGAGGACCCGAAACACCATATATTTT.

The V gene is TRBV28, the J gene TRBJ1-5; D is ambiguous. The CDR3 is 14 amino acids. Germline assignment: CDR1 MDHEN and CDR2 SYDVKM. V was shortened by 9 bases and J by 0 bases, with 12 bases between the two germline ends. Here the CDR3 DNA reads TGTGCCAGTCAACAGCCCAATAGCAATCAGCCCCAGCATTTT. It codes for CASQQPNSNQPQHF. Filled out from reference TRBV28 and TRBJ1-5, the complete variable domain reads DVKVTQSSRYLVKRTGEKVFLECVQDMDHENMFWYRQDPGLGLRLIYFSYDVKMKEKGDIPEGYSVSREKKERFSLILESASTNQTSMYLCASQQPNSNQPQHFGDGTRLSIL.

This chain connects TRBV6-1 to TRBJ1-2; TRBD1 matches at 7 bases. This CDR3 has 14 residues. The germline V gene encodes CDR1 MNHNS and CDR2 SASEGT. V trimming: 2 bases; J trimming: 7 bases; junction bases outside the gene matches: 7. The CDR3 here is CASSERRQGSGYTF. In DNA, the CDR3 is TGTGCCAGCAGTGAAAGGCGACAGGGCTCTGGCTACACCTTC.

CDR3 sequence reads: CASSTQDTQYF. The CDR3 nucleotides are TGTGCCAGCAGTACGCAAGATACGCAGTATTTT. The V and J genes are TRBV6-6 and TRBJ2-3; D is ambiguous. The germline gives CDR1 MNHNY, CDR2 SVGAGI (reference sequence). The CDR3 runs 11 residues. Deletions cut 5 bases from V and 5 bases from J, with 5 bases between.

The chain is built from TRBV30 and TRBJ1-3; no reliable D call. This CDR3 contains 17 residues. The germline CDR1 and CDR2 sequences are GTSNPN and SVGIG (reference sequence). Trimming shortened V by 2 bases and J by 0 bases, and 17 bases separated the two germline ends. The CDR3: CAWSTRRLSNSGNTIYF. As DNA, the CDR3 is TGTGCCTGGAGTACCCGCCGTTTGAGCAACTCTGGAAACACCATATATTTT.

This chain uses TRBV4-3 with TRBJ2-2; TRBD1 aligns across 8 bases. With V trimmed by 0 bases and J by 5 bases, 8 bases remained unmatched. The germline gives CDR1 LGHNA, CDR2 YSLEER. This CDR3 contains 17 residues. This CDR3 is CASSQELRDRRTGELFF. The DNA for the CDR3 is TGCGCCAGCAGCCAAGAGTTACGGGACAGGAGGACCGGGGAGCTGTTTTTT.

J is TRBJ1-5 and V is TRBV2; 8 bases are a match to TRBD1. The V gene end was trimmed by 5 bases and the J gene end by 9 bases; junction bases not matched to a gene: 12. CDR3 length: 15 amino acids. Per the germline V gene, CDR1 is SNHLY and CDR2 is FYNNEI. The CDR3: CASSFGQGQSWPQHF. DNA for the CDR3: TGTGCCAGCAGTTTCGGACAGGGCCAGAGCTGGCCCCAGCATTTT.

The chain carries TRBV6-6 and TRBJ2-2; D remains ambiguous. This CDR3 is built from 12 residues. Germline loops: CDR1 MNHNY, CDR2 SVGAGI (reference sequence). V was cut by 6 bases and J by 6 bases, with 8 bases left in between. CDR3 coding DNA: TGTGCCAGCAGCTCCCGGCCCGGGGAGCTGTTTTTT. Its protein product is CASSSRPGELFF.